The source of this T cell receptor beta chain is a study of control samples from healthy donors and cancer patients. The CDR3 length is 15 residues. Trimming left V 0 bases short and J 1 base short, with 10 bases between. Per germline, CDR1 SEHNR and CDR2 FQNEAQ (reference sequence). Produced via immunoSEQ multiplex PCR; TCRdb's table is partial and in-frame only. The sample lists under 130,000 clones; 85% to 90% were seen once. The TCR comes from a man between 60 and 70 years old with lung cancer. This rearrangement joins TRBV7-9 to TRBJ2-7, with D maybe TRBD1 (6 bases). Sequenced sample: PBMCs. CDR3: CASSLAGRGSYEQYF. The CDR3, as DNA: TGTGCCAGCAGCTTAGCGGGCAGGGGATCCTACGAGCAGTACTTC. Complete variable domain (other parts from reference TRBV7-9 and TRBJ2-7): DTGVSQNPRHKITKRGQNVTFRCDPISEHNRLYWYRQTLGQGPEFLTYFQNEAQLEKSRLLSDRFSAERPKGSFSTLEIQRTEQGDSAMYLCASSLAGRGSYEQYFGPGTRLTVT.